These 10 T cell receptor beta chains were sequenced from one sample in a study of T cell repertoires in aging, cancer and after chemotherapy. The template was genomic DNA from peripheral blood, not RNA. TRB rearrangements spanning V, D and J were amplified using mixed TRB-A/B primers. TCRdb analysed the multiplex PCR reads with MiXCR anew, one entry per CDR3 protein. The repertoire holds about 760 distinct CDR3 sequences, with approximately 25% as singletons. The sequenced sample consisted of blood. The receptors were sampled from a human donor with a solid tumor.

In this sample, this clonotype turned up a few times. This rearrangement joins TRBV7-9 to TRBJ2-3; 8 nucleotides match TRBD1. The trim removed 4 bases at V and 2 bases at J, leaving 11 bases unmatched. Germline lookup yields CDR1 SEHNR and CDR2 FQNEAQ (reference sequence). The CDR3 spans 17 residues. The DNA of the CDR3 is TGTGCCAGCAGCTCAACCTTGACAGGGGCTAACACAGATACGCAGTATTTT. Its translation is CASSSTLTGANTDTQYF.

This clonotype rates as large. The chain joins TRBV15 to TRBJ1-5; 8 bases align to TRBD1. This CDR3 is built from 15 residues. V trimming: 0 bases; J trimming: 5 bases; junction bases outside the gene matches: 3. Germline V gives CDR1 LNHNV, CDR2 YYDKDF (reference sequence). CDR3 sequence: CATSRDRGLDQPQHF. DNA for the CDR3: TGTGCCACCAGCAGAGACAGGGGGCTGGATCAGCCCCAGCATTTT. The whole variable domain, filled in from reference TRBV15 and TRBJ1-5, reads DAMVIQNPRYQVTQFGKPVTLSCSQTLNHNVMYWYQQKSSQAPKLLFHYYDKDFNNEADTPDNFQSRRPNTSFCFLDIRSPGLGDTAMYLCATSRDRGLDQPQHFGDGTRLSIL.

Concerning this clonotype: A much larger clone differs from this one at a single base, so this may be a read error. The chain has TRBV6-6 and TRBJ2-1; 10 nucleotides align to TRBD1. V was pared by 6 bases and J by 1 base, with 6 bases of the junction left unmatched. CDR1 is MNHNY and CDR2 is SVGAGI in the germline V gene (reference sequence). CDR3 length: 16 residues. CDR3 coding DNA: TGTGCCAGCAGCTCCGGGACAGGGGATTCCTACAATGAGCAGTTCTTC. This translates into CASSSGTGDSYNEQFF.

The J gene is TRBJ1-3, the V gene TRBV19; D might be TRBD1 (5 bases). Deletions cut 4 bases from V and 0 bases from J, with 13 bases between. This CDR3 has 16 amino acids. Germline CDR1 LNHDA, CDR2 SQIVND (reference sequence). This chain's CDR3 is CASSTDVGGSGNTIYF. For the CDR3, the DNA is TGTGCCAGTAGTACCGATGTCGGGGGCTCTGGAAACACCATATATTTT.

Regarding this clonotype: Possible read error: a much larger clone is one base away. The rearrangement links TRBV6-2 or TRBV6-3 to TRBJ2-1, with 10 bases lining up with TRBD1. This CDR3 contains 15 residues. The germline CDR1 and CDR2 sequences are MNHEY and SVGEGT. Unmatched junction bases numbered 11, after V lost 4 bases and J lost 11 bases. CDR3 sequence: CASSFRQGARNKQFF. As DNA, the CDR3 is TGTGCCAGCAGTTTCCGACAGGGGGCTCGTAATAAGCAGTTCTTC.

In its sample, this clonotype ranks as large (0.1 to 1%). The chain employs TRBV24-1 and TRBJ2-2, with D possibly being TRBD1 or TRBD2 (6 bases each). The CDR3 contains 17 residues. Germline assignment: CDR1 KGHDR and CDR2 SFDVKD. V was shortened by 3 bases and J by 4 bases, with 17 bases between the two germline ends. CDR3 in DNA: TGTGCCACCAGTGATCCGGGGGCCCCAGGTATCACCGGGGAGCTGTTTTTT. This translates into CATSDPGAPGITGELFF.

Written as DNA, the CDR3 is TGTGCCTGGGGGGGACTAAAGGGAGGATCCTACAATGAGCAGTTCTTC. Encoded protein: CAWGGLKGGSYNEQFF. The genes are TRBV30 and TRBJ2-1; 7 bases are shared with TRBD2. This CDR3 contains 16 residues. Trimming at V came to 5 bases and at J to 1 base, leaving 11 bases not matched to a gene. Germline assignment: CDR1 GTSNPN and CDR2 SVGIG (reference sequence).

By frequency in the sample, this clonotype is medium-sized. In DNA, the CDR3 is TGTGCCAGCAGCCTAAGACAGCCGAACACCGGGGAGCTGTTTTTT. Protein product: CASSLRQPNTGELFF. The rearrangement links TRBV12-3 or TRBV12-4 to TRBJ2-2; TRBD1 might be the D (5 bases). Between the trimmed V and J ends, which lost 6 bases and 0 bases, there was a span of 11 bases. This CDR3 is 15 amino acids long.

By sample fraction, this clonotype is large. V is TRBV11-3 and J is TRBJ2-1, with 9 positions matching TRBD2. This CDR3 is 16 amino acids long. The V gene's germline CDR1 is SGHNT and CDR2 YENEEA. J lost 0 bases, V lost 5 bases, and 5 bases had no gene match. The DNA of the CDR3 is TGTGCCAGCAGCGAATATAGCGGGAGCTCCTACAATGAGCAGTTCTTC. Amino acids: CASSEYSGSSYNEQFF.

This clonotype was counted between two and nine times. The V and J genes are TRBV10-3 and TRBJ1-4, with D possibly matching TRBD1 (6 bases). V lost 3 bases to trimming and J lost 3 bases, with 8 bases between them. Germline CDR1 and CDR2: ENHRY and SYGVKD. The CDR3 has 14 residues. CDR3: CAISEQGPNEKLFF. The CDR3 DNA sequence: TGTGCCATCAGTGAACAGGGACCTAATGAAAAACTGTTTTTT.